The 20 T cell receptor beta chains presented below share a single source sample, sequenced in a study of Graves' ophthalmopathy and Graves' hyperthyroidism. The authors amplified TCR beta CDR3 regions, and they did so from RNA transcripts for repertoire sequencing. The first-round RT-PCR employed HTBI primers together with the Qiagen OneStep RT-PCR kit. A multiplex PCR was then performed as the second round. TCRdb called the multiplex PCR reads again in MiXCR, with one record for every CDR3 protein. The data contain approximately 700,000 distinct CDR3 sequences, approximately 39% of them seen just once; the ten biggest clones take up 3% to 3.5%. Sequencing was done on a sample of peripheral blood. These receptors were collected from an adult man with Graves' ophthalmopathy.

Regarding this clonotype: This sequence may be a read error, since a much larger clone differs from it by one base. The V and J genes are TRBV2 and TRBJ2-7, with 8 bases that match TRBD1. With V trimmed by 4 bases and J by 2 bases, 7 bases remained unmatched. The CDR3 loop spans 15 amino acids. CDR1 and CDR2 (germline): SNHLY, FYNNEI. The CDR3 DNA sequence: TGTGCCAGCAGTGGAGGGACAGGACCGACCTACGAGCAGTACTTC. Amino acid sequence: CASSGGTGPTYEQYF.

In its sample, this clonotype was seen a few times. This sequence joins TRBV5-1 and TRBJ2-7, with D unclear. The CDR3 runs 14 residues. The germline gives CDR1 SGHRS, CDR2 YFSETQ. Trimming stripped 4 bases from V and 0 bases from J, with 11 bases between. In DNA, the CDR3 is TGCGCCAGCAGCGCCCATCAGCCCTCCTACGAGCAGTACTTC. Its translation: CASSAHQPSYEQYF.

This clonotype came up a few times. The chain links TRBV20-1 to TRBJ2-7; TRBD2 matches at 16 bases. Trimming at V came to 5 bases and at J to 0 bases, leaving 7 bases not matched to a gene. This CDR3 comprises 17 residues. CDR1 and CDR2 from the germline V gene are DFQATT and SNEGSKA (reference sequence). CDR3 in amino acids: CSALPGLAGGSSYEQYF. DNA of the CDR3: TGCAGTGCTCTCCCGGGACTAGCGGGAGGGAGCTCCTACGAGCAGTACTTC.

The rearrangement uses TRBV9 and TRBJ1-5; 10 bases are shared with TRBD2. Judging by the DNA end, TRBJ2-3 fits better; the J call may be wrong. Germline V gives CDR1 SGDLS, CDR2 YYNGEE. The CDR3 is 15 residues long. In DNA, the CDR3 is TGTGCCAGCAGCGTTAGCGGGAGGCGCACAGATACGCAGTATTTT. This codes for CASSVSGRRTDTQYF.

This clonotype occurred a few times. The chain carries TRBV3-1 and TRBJ2-2, with a weak D call TRBD1 (6 bases). The CDR3 contains 14 residues. V was shortened by 2 bases and J by 5 bases, with 9 bases between the two germline ends. Germline CDR1 and CDR2: LGHDT and YNNKEL (reference sequence). This CDR3 reads CASSQYRVTGELFF. DNA of the CDR3: TGTGCCAGCAGCCAATACAGGGTAACCGGGGAGCTGTTTTTT.

The rearrangement links TRBV11-2 to TRBJ2-5; 8 bases agree with TRBD2. V gave up 6 bases and J gave up 5 bases; unmatched junction bases: 11. The germline gives CDR1 SGHAT, CDR2 FQNNGV. CDR3 size: 15 residues. DNA for the CDR3: TGTGCCAGCAGTGGCCGGGCGACGGGGGGGGAGACCCAGTACTTC. This gives the protein CASSGRATGGETQYF.

The chain combines TRBV7-6 with TRBJ2-7, with 9 bases identical to TRBD2. Germline values: CDR1 SGHVS, CDR2 FNYEAQ. V lost 1 base, J lost 4 bases, and 5 bases stayed unmatched. This CDR3 contains 15 residues. The CDR3 region is CASSLGPSGKYEQYF. CDR3 in DNA: TGTGCCAGCAGCTTAGGTCCTAGCGGGAAGTACGAGCAGTACTTC.

Comments on this clonotype: A much larger clone differs from this one at a single base, so this may be a read error. The V gene is TRBV20-1, the J gene TRBJ2-5, with 8 positions matching TRBD1. Looked up from germline, CDR1 is DFQATT and CDR2 is SNEGSKA (reference sequence). V trimming: 5 bases; J trimming: 5 bases; junction bases outside the gene matches: 13. The CDR3 consists of 15 residues. In DNA form, the CDR3 reads TGCAGTGCTCACGACCGGGGCAGGGGGCCGGAGACCCAGTACTTC. This sequence encodes CSAHDRGRGPETQYF.

The table lists this clonotype with a few counts. The chain employs TRBV10-3 and TRBJ2-3; D is perhaps TRBD1 (6 bases). Germline-derived CDR1 and CDR2 are ENHRY and SYGVKD. The CDR3 is 15 amino acids. The ends were cut back, 0 bases at V and 3 bases at J, with 10 bases in the middle. CDR3 region: CAISESGRGTDTQYF. The CDR3 DNA follows: TGTGCCATCAGTGAGTCTGGCAGGGGAACAGATACGCAGTATTTT.

This clonotype was observed at least ten times. The rearrangement links TRBV9 to TRBJ1-5, with D perhaps TRBD1 (6 bases). Germline CDR1 reads SGDLS; CDR2 reads YYNGEE. The CDR3 is 15 amino acids. The V end lost 4 bases, the J end lost 4 bases, and 15 bases lay between the germline ends. The CDR3 bases are TGTGCCAGCAGCCCCGGGGCTACAGGGAATCAGCCCCAGCATTTT. Residues: CASSPGATGNQPQHF.

J is TRBJ2-2 and V is TRBV7-9; D is possibly TRBD1 or TRBD2 (5 bases each). CDR1 SEHNR and CDR2 FQNEAQ come from the germline V gene (reference sequence). The CDR3 has 16 residues. V was cut by 7 bases and J by 4 bases, with 19 bases left in between. CDR3 loop: CASTKPFGTGTGELFF. The CDR3 nucleotides are TGTGCCAGCACCAAACCTTTCGGGACGGGCACCGGGGAGCTGTTTTTT.

V gene TRBV3-1 combines with J gene TRBJ2-7; 9 bases are a match to TRBD1. Germline V gene sequence: CDR1 LGHDT, CDR2 YNNKEL (reference sequence). Trimming took 4 bases from V and 5 from J; bases not matched to a gene: 9. The length of the CDR3 is 15 residues. The CDR3 bases are TGTGCCAGCAGCCTTCCGGGACAGGGATCGGACGAGCAGTACTTC. As protein: CASSLPGQGSDEQYF.

The rearrangement links TRBV15 to TRBJ2-7; tentatively, D is TRBD1 (6 bases). The end of the DNA aligns better with TRBJ2-4, so the J call may be wrong. CDR1 and CDR2 (germline): LNHNV, YYDKDF (reference sequence). The length of the CDR3 is 15 residues. The CDR3 is CATSRASGQKNIQYF. The CDR3 bases are TGTGCCACCAGCAGAGCTTCCGGACAGAAAAACATTCAGTACTTC.

This clonotype has ten or more counts. V is TRBV5-1 and J is TRBJ1-1, with D possibly TRBD1 on 5 matching bases. V was clipped by 1 base and J by 3 bases, with 13 bases between them. The CDR3 contains 15 residues. The germline V gene encodes CDR1 SGHRS and CDR2 YFSETQ. The CDR3 here is CASSLPRAPHTEAFF. For the CDR3, the DNA is TGCGCCAGCAGCTTGCCCAGGGCGCCCCACACTGAAGCTTTCTTT.

This clonotype has ten or more counts. The rearrangement joins TRBV5-8 to TRBJ1-2; maybe TRBD1 (6 bases). Germline CDR1 is SGHTS and CDR2 is YDEGEE. CDR3 length: 14 residues. V was pared by 4 bases and J by 2 bases, with 12 bases between. The CDR3 nucleotides read TGTGCCAGCAGCGGACTCACAGGGAACTATGGCTACACCTTC. This codes for CASSGLTGNYGYTF.

This clonotype occurred many times. This chain uses TRBV7-9 with TRBJ1-2, with 8 positions matching TRBD1. The junction had 7 bases not matched to a gene; V was cut back by 4 bases and J by 0 bases. The CDR3 totals 16 residues. Germline assignment: CDR1 SEHNR and CDR2 FQNEAQ (reference sequence). The CDR3 DNA follows: TGTGCCAGCAGCTCGAGACAGGGGACATCTAACTATGGCTACACCTTC. Its translation: CASSSRQGTSNYGYTF.

This chain links TRBV10-3 with TRBJ1-2; TRBD1 matches 9 bases. The CDR3 spans 10 residues. V shed 10 bases, J shed 8 bases, and the junction held 2 bases outside the gene matches. Germline CDR1 ENHRY, CDR2 SYGVKD. CDR3 sequence (DNA): TGTGCCACCGGGACAGGGGGCTACACCTTC. This translates into CATGTGGYTF.

Concerning this clonotype itself: A much larger clone differs by one base, so this may be a read error. J is TRBJ2-7 and V is TRBV7-2; TRBD2 matches 15 bases. CDR1 is SGHTA and CDR2 is FQGNSA in the germline V gene. This CDR3 has 18 residues. V shed 5 bases, J shed 0 bases, and the junction held 8 bases outside the gene matches. CDR3 DNA: TGTGCCAGCAGCACGGGACTAGCGGGGGGACCGGGCTCCTACGAGCAGTACTTC. This sequence encodes CASSTGLAGGPGSYEQYF.

V is TRBV27 and J is TRBJ1-2; D ambiguous. This CDR3 is 14 amino acids long. CDR1 is MNHEY and CDR2 is SMNVEV in the germline V gene (reference sequence). V was clipped by 4 bases and J by 0 bases, with 9 bases between them. The CDR3 DNA is TGTGCCAGCAGTTCAAGGGAAGCTAACTATGGCTACACCTTC. Translating it yields CASSSREANYGYTF.

This clonotype was detected many times. V and J are TRBV27 and TRBJ2-5; TRBD1 matches at 9 bases. Germline V gene lookup returns CDR1 MNHEY and CDR2 SMNVEV (reference sequence). Trimming removed 8 bases from V and 7 bases from J; junction bases left unmatched: 11. The CDR3 spans 14 residues. This chain's CDR3 is CASRPGQGYGTQYF. The CDR3, as DNA: TGTGCCAGCCGCCCGGGACAGGGATACGGGACCCAGTACTTC.